A single sample gave rise to the 6 T cell receptor beta chains below, sequenced in a study of low-dose radiotherapy and immunotherapy resistance in tumors. With TRAV- and TRBV-specific primers, first-strand cDNA was made, covering the alpha and beta chains. Over roughly 19 PCR cycles, TCRs were amplified from a constant-region primer and V-primer adapter. TCRdb re-called the reads with MiXCR, one entry per CDR3 protein. The table has some 100,000 distinct CDR3 sequences, around 20% seen once; the top ten hold 9.5% to 15%. Time point indicated: after trial treatment. Indicated treatment: LDRT plus nivolumab, ipilimumab, low-dose cyclophosphamide and aspirin (RACIN trial). Sequencing was performed on PBMCs, taken after low-dose radiotherapy plus immunotherapy. All receptors come from a female donor with ovarian cancer.

This clonotype was found many times. The V gene is TRBV20-1, the J gene TRBJ2-3; 12 nucleotides line up with TRBD2. The V segment lost 3 bases and the J segment 10 bases; nucleotides outside the gene matches: 8. Germline lookup yields CDR1 DFQATT and CDR2 SNEGSKA (reference sequence). The CDR3 runs to 14 residues. The CDR3 region is CSASRLAGGGPQYF. The CDR3 DNA follows: TGCAGTGCTAGTAGGCTAGCGGGAGGGGGACCGCAGTATTTT.

This clonotype was observed many times. This chain links TRBV30 with TRBJ2-1; 9 bases map to TRBD1. The junction had 7 bases not matched to a gene; V was cut back by 1 base and J by 12 bases. The CDR3 spans 13 residues. The V gene's germline CDR1 is GTSNPN and CDR2 SVGIG (reference sequence). The CDR3 coding sequence is TGTGCCTGGAGTGCGGACAGGGGCCATGTGCAGTTCTTC. As protein: CAWSADRGHVQFF.

In this sample, this clonotype turned up many times. This chain joins TRBV15 and TRBJ2-3, with D maybe TRBD2 (6 bases). In germline, CDR1 is LNHNV, CDR2 YYDKDF (reference sequence). Trimming stripped 5 bases from V and 4 bases from J, with 10 bases between. The CDR3 length is 13 residues. The CDR3 DNA follows: TGTGCCACCAGCTTGGGGAGGCCAGATACGCAGTATTTT. Its translation is CATSLGRPDTQYF.

This clonotype has a count of ten or more. The CDR3 DNA follows: TGTGCCAGCAGTGCTAGCGGGGGAGTCGATGAGCAGTTCTTC. This codes for CASSASGGVDEQFF. This chain connects TRBV28 to TRBJ2-1, with 10 bases matching TRBD2. Looked up from germline, CDR1 is MDHEN and CDR2 is SYDVKM. This CDR3 region has 14 residues. V lost 5 bases, J lost 8 bases, and 6 bases stayed unmatched. Full variable domain (rest looked up from reference TRBV28 and TRBJ2-1): DVKVTQSSRYLVKRTGEKVFLECVQDMDHENMFWYRQDPGLGLRLIYFSYDVKMKEKGDIPEGYSVSREKKERFSLILESASTNQTSMYLCASSASGGVDEQFFGPGTRLTVL.

This chain connects TRBV6-2 or TRBV6-3 to TRBJ2-1; 9 bases match TRBD2. The CDR3 loop spans 16 amino acids. Per germline, CDR1 MNHEY and CDR2 SVGEGT. V shed 8 bases, J shed 10 bases, and the junction held 18 bases outside the gene matches. The CDR3 DNA reads TGTGCCAGCGTGAATTATGGGGCTAGCGGGACGGGCGAGCAGTTCTTC. This encodes CASVNYGASGTGEQFF.

The J gene is TRBJ2-7, the V gene TRBV5-5, with D possibly matching TRBD2 (6 bases). The CDR3 is 14 amino acids. Between the trimmed V and J ends, which lost 2 bases and 5 bases, there was a span of 14 bases. The V gene's germline CDR1 is SGHKS and CDR2 YYEKEE (reference sequence). CDR3 region: CASSFRDFRNEQYF. CDR3 sequence (DNA): TGTGCCAGCAGCTTCCGGGACTTCCGCAACGAGCAGTACTTC.